The 16 T cell receptor beta chains presented below share a single source sample, sequenced in a study of cytomegalovirus exposure and HLA in healthy donors. The PCR contained 60 Vbeta and 13 Jbeta primers. Clones were sequenced by immunoSEQ multiplex PCR, and TCRdb holds only the in-frame ones, with some missing. The sample lists 250,000 to 350,000 clones; roughly 89% were seen once. The sample taken for sequencing was PBMCs. All receptors come from a middle-aged man in good health and CMV-seropositive.

The rearrangement links TRBV7-8 to TRBJ1-1; the D is unclear. V was clipped by 2 bases and J by 2 bases, with 12 bases between them. Germline V gene data show CDR1 as SGHVS and CDR2 as FQNEAQ. This CDR3 region has 15 residues. CDR3 sequence reads: CASSLTWARNTEAFF. Here the CDR3 DNA reads TGTGCCAGCAGCTTAACCTGGGCCAGAAACACTGAAGCTTTCTTT.

This clone was recorded once. This chain connects TRBV7-8 to TRBJ2-7; TRBD1 agrees at 8 bases. This CDR3 is 17 amino acids long. Trimming took 7 bases from V and 6 from J; bases not matched to a gene: 20. Germline V gives CDR1 SGHVS, CDR2 FQNEAQ. In DNA form, the CDR3 reads TGTGCCAGCACCGCAATCGTCGGGCAGGGGGCTTCTGGCGAGCAGTACTTC. Translated, it gives CASTAIVGQGASGEQYF.

The chain recombines TRBV28 with TRBJ1-1, with 8 bases fitting TRBD1. Germline lookup yields CDR1 MDHEN and CDR2 SYDVKM. With 5 bases clipped from V and 5 bases from J, the junction kept 25 bases outside the gene matches. The CDR3 contains 20 residues. The CDR3 DNA reads as TGTGCCAGCAGTAAAGGACAGGGAGGCCCCGTTAACTCCGCACAAACTGAAGCTTTCTTT. Translating gives CASSKGQGGPVNSAQTEAFF.

In this sample, this clone turned up a few times. The chain joins TRBV28 to TRBJ1-1; weak D call: TRBD1 (5 bases). Germline CDR1 MDHEN, CDR2 SYDVKM. The ends were cut back, 5 bases at V and 10 bases at J, with 17 bases in the middle. This CDR3 has 13 amino acids. CDR3 DNA: TGTGCCAGCAGTCGGGACTTGCCATTTGGAGCTTTCTTT. Translation: CASSRDLPFGAFF.

This clone was recorded once. The V gene is TRBV21-1, the J gene TRBJ2-7; the table assigns TRBD2, which was not confirmed against the DNA. TRBV21-1 is assigned pseudogene status. The CDR3 sequence is 17 residues long. For the CDR3, the DNA is TGTGCCAGCAGCAAAGAAGCTGGTAGAGATTCCCCCTACGAGCAGTACTTC. Translated: CASSKEAGRDSPYEQYF.

This chain connects TRBV6-1 to TRBJ2-1; 10 bases agree with TRBD1. There are 14 residues in the CDR3. Per the germline V gene, CDR1 is MNHNS and CDR2 is SASEGT. V lost 4 bases to trimming and J lost 6 bases; unmatched junction nucleotides: 3. The CDR3 sequence is CASSGQGASNEQFF. CDR3 bases: TGTGCCAGCAGTGGACAGGGGGCAAGCAATGAGCAGTTCTTC.

This chain uses TRBV9 with TRBJ2-7; TRBD1 aligns across 7 bases. The V and J ends lost 4 bases and 1 base, in that order; junction bases with no gene match: 11. CDR1 SGDLS and CDR2 YYNGEE come from the germline V gene. The CDR3 has 16 amino acids. The CDR3 nucleotides read TGTGCCAGCAGCTTTCGGACAGGCCTAGATTCCTACGAGCAGTACTTC. It yields the protein CASSFRTGLDSYEQYF. Full variable domain (missing parts from reference TRBV9 and TRBJ2-7): DSGVTQTPKHLITATGQRVTLRCSPRSGDLSVYWYQQSLDQGLQFLIQYYNGEERAKGNILERFSAQQFPDLHSELNLSSLELGDSALYFCASSFRTGLDSYEQYFGPGTRLTVT.

The chain employs TRBV7-6 and TRBJ1-1; D is unresolved. Looked up from germline, CDR1 is SGHVS and CDR2 is FNYEAQ. This CDR3 comprises 11 residues. Trimming removed 1 base from V and 7 bases from J, with 4 bases in between. Here the CDR3 DNA reads TGTGCCAGCAGCTTAGGGCTTGAAGCTTTCTTT. It encodes CASSLGLEAFF.

The chain recombines TRBV7-9 with TRBJ2-1; TRBD2 might be the D (6 bases). V was pared by 6 bases and J by 0 bases, with 24 bases between. The CDR3 loop spans 19 amino acids. Germline-derived CDR1 and CDR2 are SEHNR and FQNEAQ (reference sequence). Here the CDR3 reads CASRNARFGGTSSYNEQFF. CDR3 nucleotides: TGTGCCAGCAGAAACGCTAGATTTGGCGGGACGAGCTCCTACAATGAGCAGTTCTTC. The variable domain in full, completed from reference TRBV7-9 and TRBJ2-1, reads DTGVSQNPRHKITKRGQNVTFRCDPISEHNRLYWYRQTLGQGPEFLTYFQNEAQLEKSRLLSDRFSAERPKGSFSTLEIQRTEQGDSAMYLCASRNARFGGTSSYNEQFFGPGTRLTVL.

The table lists this clone with a count of one. The CDR3 bases are TGTGCCAGCTCACCCCCCGTTAGCCAAGAGACCCAGTACTTC. It codes for CASSPPVSQETQYF. The chain uses TRBV18 and TRBJ2-5; the D is unclear. The germline V gene encodes CDR1 KGHSH and CDR2 LQKENI. CDR3 length: 14 residues. Trimming shortened V by 3 bases and J by 1 base, and 9 bases separated the two germline ends.

This chain links TRBV27 with TRBJ2-7, with 10 bases that match TRBD1. The trim removed 2 bases at V and 0 bases at J, leaving 1 base unmatched. Germline CDR1 MNHEY, CDR2 SMNVEV (reference sequence). The CDR3 spans 15 residues. The CDR3 is CASSLGQGVSYEQYF. The DNA for the CDR3 is TGTGCCAGCAGTTTAGGACAGGGGGTCTCCTACGAGCAGTACTTC.

The CDR3 DNA reads TGCGCCAGCAGCCAAGGAAGGGGGCCGGGAACCGGGGAGCTGTTTTTT. Translation gives CASSQGRGPGTGELFF. This chain links TRBV4-1 with TRBJ2-2; 7 bases are a match to TRBD1. Germline CDR1 and CDR2: MGHRA and YSYEKL. This CDR3 region has 16 residues. V gave up 1 base and J gave up 5 bases; unmatched junction bases: 7.

A word on this clone: This may come from a read error, since a much larger clone is one base off. Other DNA sequences in this sample translate to the same CDR3. The V and J genes are TRBV28 and TRBJ2-7; D may be TRBD1 (6 bases). The CDR3 is made up of 13 amino acids. V was pared by 6 bases and J by 2 bases, with 11 bases between. CDR1 and CDR2 from the germline V gene are MDHEN and SYDVKM. CDR3 nucleotides: TGTGCCAGCAGCCTAGGACAGCCCTACGAGCAGTACTTC. This translates into CASSLGQPYEQYF. Using reference TRBV28 and TRBJ2-7 for the parts outside the CDR3, the full variable domain is DVKVTQSSRYLVKRTGEKVFLECVQDMDHENMFWYRQDPGLGLRLIYFSYDVKMKEKGDIPEGYSVSREKKERFSLILESASTNQTSMYLCASSLGQPYEQYFGPGTRLTVT.

The chain couples TRBV5-8 to TRBJ1-3; TRBD1 matches at 8 bases. The CDR3 is 15 residues long. CDR1 and CDR2 from the germline V gene are SGHTS and YDEGEE. V was clipped by 2 bases and J by 4 bases; unmatched bases: 5. This chain's CDR3 is CASSFDRGYGNTIYF. CDR3 sequence (DNA): TGTGCCAGCAGCTTTGACAGGGGCTACGGAAACACCATATATTTT.

J is TRBJ2-1 and V is TRBV5-4, with D perhaps matching TRBD2 (6 bases). Germline loops: CDR1 SGHNT, CDR2 YYREEE (reference sequence). V was trimmed by 0 bases and J by 4 bases, leaving 11 bases between them. The CDR3 consists of 15 residues. CDR3 region: CASSLAAGSYNEQFF. The CDR3 DNA reads as TGTGCCAGCAGCTTGGCTGCGGGATCTTACAATGAGCAGTTCTTC.

The chain uses TRBV19 and TRBJ1-5; D not certain. In germline, CDR1 is LNHDA, CDR2 SQIVND (reference sequence). The germline V and J ends were trimmed by 3 bases and 3 bases, with 15 bases remaining between them. This CDR3 is built from 16 residues. The CDR3 is CASSILSGPNNQPQHF. In DNA form, the CDR3 reads TGTGCCAGTAGTATTCTCTCGGGTCCAAACAATCAGCCCCAGCATTTT.